This T cell receptor beta chain comes out of a study of cytomegalovirus exposure and HLA in healthy donors. V lost 5 bases to trimming and J lost 1 base, with 22 bases between them. The CDR3 contains 18 residues. Germline-derived CDR1 and CDR2 are SGHTA and FQGNSA. Vbeta (60) and Jbeta (13) primers were used in the PCR. The table came from immunoSEQ multiplex PCR; TCRdb's copy has only in-frame clones and leaves some out. The sample has roughly 120,000 clones, 76% seen once. The rearrangement joins TRBV7-2 to TRBJ2-3; perhaps TRBD2 as D (7 bases). What was sequenced was PBMCs. The receptor was isolated from a man aged 45-60 years in good health and CMV-seronegative. The CDR3 is CASSLLWGGGLGTDTQYF. Here the CDR3 DNA reads TGTGCCAGCAGCCTTCTCTGGGGGGGCGGGCTCGGCACAGATACGCAGTATTTT. Together with reference TRBV7-2 and TRBJ2-3, the CDR3 gives the full variable domain: GAGVSQSPSNKVTEKGKDVELRCDPISGHTALYWYRQSLGQGLEFLIYFQGNSAPDKSGLPSDRFSAERTGGSVSTLTIQRTQQEDSAVYLCASSLLWGGGLGTDTQYFGPGTRLTVL.